This T cell receptor beta chain emerged from a study of T cell responses to AZD1222 COVID-19 vaccine. Study results and limitations: Compared with day 0, the breadth and depth of the Spike-specific TCR repertoire rose significantly after two doses of AZD1222. Females made up more of the donors, who were largely white British, and clonal diversity may have come out too low.

TCRdb keeps only in-frame clones here, not all; method: immunoSEQ multiplex PCR. The repertoire holds under 200,000 clones, around 89% seen once, with over 4% in the top ten. Second-dose intervals of approximately 4 or approximately 12 weeks were pooled. This CDR3 has 11 amino acids. V was clipped by 11 bases and J by 8 bases, with 15 bases between them. Germline V gives CDR1 LGHDT, CDR2 YNNKEL (reference sequence). In regard to this clone: Its specificity is not known.

The J gene is TRBJ1-2, the V gene TRBV3-1 (or the pseudogene TRBV3-2); D unclear. The clonotype comes from an adult who received the AZD1222 COVID-19 vaccine. The specimen comprised peripheral blood, sampled 28 days after the second AZD1222 dose. In DNA, the CDR3 is TGTGCCTGCGCGGGCGGAGGGGGCTACACCTTC. As protein: CACAGGGGYTF.